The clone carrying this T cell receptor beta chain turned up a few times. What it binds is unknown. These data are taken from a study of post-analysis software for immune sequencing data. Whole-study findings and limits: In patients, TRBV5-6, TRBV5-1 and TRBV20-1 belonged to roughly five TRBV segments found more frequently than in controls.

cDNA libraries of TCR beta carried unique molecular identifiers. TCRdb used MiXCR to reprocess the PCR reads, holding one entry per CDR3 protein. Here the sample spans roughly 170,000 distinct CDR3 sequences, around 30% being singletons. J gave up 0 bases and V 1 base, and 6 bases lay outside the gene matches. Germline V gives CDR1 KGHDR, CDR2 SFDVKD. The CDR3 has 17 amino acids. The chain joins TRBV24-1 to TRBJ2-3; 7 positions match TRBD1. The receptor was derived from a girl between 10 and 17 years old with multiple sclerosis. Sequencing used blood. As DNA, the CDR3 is TGTGCCACCAGTGATTTTGGGACAGTTTCTAGCACAGATACGCAGTATTTT. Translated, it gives CATSDFGTVSSTDTQYF.